The text below deals with one TCR beta chain. These data come from a study of blood T cell repertoires in COVID-19. Across the whole study: Material from acute and convalescent COVID-19 was sourced from the United States, Italy and Spain. Nucleic acid was either cDNA or gDNA, and it came from T cells, B-cell-depleted T cells, or PBMCs.

Per the original methods: The authors estimated nucleated cell counts from reference gene primer amplification. The protocol was immunoSEQ multiplex PCR, while the TCRdb copy is restricted to in-frame clones and leaves out a portion. V, J and clone size derive from that table, while D and trimming were established from the DNA sequence. The data show around 55,000 clones, 80% to 85% seen once. Germline V lookup: CDR1 SGHKS, CDR2 YYEKEE (reference sequence). The CDR3 covers 16 residues. Trimming cost V 0 bases and J 2 bases, with 14 bases left between them. The sequence was obtained from a human donor in a cohort sampled during active or convalescent COVID-19. J is TRBJ1-2 and V is TRBV5-5; no clear D gene. The specimen was peripheral blood. The CDR3 protein is CASSLVEPDLNYGYTF. The CDR3 nucleotides read TGTGCCAGCAGCTTGGTGGAGCCAGACCTCAACTATGGCTACACCTTC. Full variable domain (missing parts from reference TRBV5-5 and TRBJ1-2): DAGVTQSPTHLIKTRGQQVTLRCSPISGHKSVSWYQQVLGQGPQFIFQYYEKEERGRGNFPDRFSARQFPNYSSELNVNALLLGDSALYLCASSLVEPDLNYGYTFGSGTRLTVV.